Below, 9 T cell receptor beta chains from the same sample are listed, as sequenced in a study of cytomegalovirus exposure and HLA in healthy donors (dated by TCRdb to the late 2010s). Receptor amplification or capture employed the immunoSEQ multiplex PCR assay. The multiplex PCR relied on a mix of 60 forward primers for TCR Vbeta segments and 13 reverse primers for TCR Jbeta segments. TCRdb stores this immuneACCESS table with in-frame sequences only. Part of the clones is absent; in the studies checked, under half of the shortfall reflects unresolved V genes, and no reason is known for the rest. The sample contains more than 95,000 clones, approximately 80% of them found a single time. The top ten constitute 1% to 1.5% of the sample. The sample comprised PBMCs. These TCRs come from a man between 25 and 39 years old in good health and CMV-seronegative.

About this clone itself: The junction and the germline gene differ at one end; a read error may be behind it. The chain employs TRBV4-1 and TRBJ2-1; TRBD1 might be the D (6 bases). Germline V gives CDR1 MGHRA, CDR2 YSYEKL. This CDR3 is built from 17 residues. CDR3 protein: CAGSQALQGLLYNEQFF. For the CDR3, the DNA is TGCGCCGGCAGCCAAGCTTTGCAGGGGCTCCTCTACAATGAGCAGTTCTTC.

J is TRBJ2-7 and V is TRBV23-1; 8 bases fit TRBD1. TRBV23-1 is classed as an ORF, of uncertain function. CDR3 length equals 13 residues. With V trimmed by 5 bases and J by 3 bases, 3 bases remained unmatched. The CDR3 DNA sequence: TGCGCCAGCAGTAAAGGACAGGGCTACGAGCAGTACTTC. It encodes CASSKGQGYEQYF.

The V gene is TRBV4-1, the J gene TRBJ2-3, with 9 bases that match TRBD2. Germline loops: CDR1 MGHRA, CDR2 YSYEKL. V was pared by 2 bases and J by 4 bases, with 4 bases of the junction left unmatched. This CDR3 is built from 15 residues. CDR3 protein: CASSQLAGSADTQYF. Here the CDR3 DNA reads TGCGCCAGCAGCCAACTAGCGGGGTCCGCAGATACGCAGTATTTT.

In this sample, this clone turned up a few times. V usage is TRBV7-9 and J usage is TRBJ2-1, with 13 bases aligning to TRBD2. Germline V lookup: CDR1 SEHNR, CDR2 FQNEAQ (reference sequence). V shed 5 bases, J shed 5 bases, and the junction held 3 bases outside the gene matches. The CDR3 totals 15 residues. The CDR3 spells CASSKGLAGNNEQFF. In nucleotides, the CDR3 is TGTGCCAGCAGCAAGGGACTAGCGGGGAACAATGAGCAGTTCTTC.

This chain links TRBV5-1 with TRBJ2-3; 9 positions agree with TRBD2. The CDR3 consists of 15 residues. CDR1 is SGHRS, CDR2 YFSETQ, per germline. J gave up 4 bases and V 1 base, and 4 bases lay outside the gene matches. DNA of the CDR3: TGCGCCAGCAGCTTGCCTAGCGGGGTACCAGATACGCAGTATTTT. It is translated as CASSLPSGVPDTQYF.

The chain joins TRBV15 to TRBJ1-3, with TRBD1 matching 8 bases. The CDR3 runs to 16 residues. V lost 0 bases, J lost 4 bases, and 5 bases stayed unmatched. CDR1 and CDR2 from the germline V gene are LNHNV and YYDKDF (reference sequence). The CDR3 region is CATSRDRTGMGNTIYF. The CDR3 DNA reads as TGTGCCACCAGCAGAGATAGGACAGGGATGGGAAACACCATATATTTT.

The chain uses TRBV5-6 and TRBJ2-7, with 7 bases aligning to TRBD1. There are 16 residues in the CDR3. Germline assignment: CDR1 SGHDT and CDR2 YYEEEE. With V trimmed by 1 base and J by 2 bases, 9 bases remained unmatched. CDR3 DNA: TGTGCCAGCAGCTTGCTTAAGGGGGCCTTTACCTACGAGCAGTACTTC. Its translation is CASSLLKGAFTYEQYF. Full variable domain (outside the CDR3, taken from reference TRBV5-6 and TRBJ2-7): DAGVTQSPTHLIKTRGQQVTLRCSPKSGHDTVSWYQQALGQGPQFIFQYYEEEERQRGNFPDRFSGHQFPNYSSELNVNALLLGDSALYLCASSLLKGAFTYEQYFGPGTRLTVT.

This chain links TRBV7-9 with TRBJ1-2; 7 nucleotides line up with TRBD1. V lost 3 bases, J lost 4 bases, and 2 bases stayed unmatched. Germline V gives CDR1 SEHNR, CDR2 FQNEAQ (reference sequence). The CDR3 has 13 amino acids. CDR3 sequence reads: CASSLTGRYGYTF. Written as DNA, the CDR3 is TGTGCCAGCAGCTTGACAGGGCGCTATGGCTACACCTTC.

This chain joins TRBV18 and TRBJ2-7, with 9 bases aligning to TRBD2. This CDR3 has 17 amino acids. Germline V CDR1 and CDR2: KGHSH, LQKENI. V lost 3 bases, J lost 4 bases, and 13 bases stayed unmatched. Written as DNA, the CDR3 is TGTGCCAGCTCACCCCGGAGTAGCGGGGGAAAAAATTACGAGCAGTACTTC. This translates into CASSPRSSGGKNYEQYF.